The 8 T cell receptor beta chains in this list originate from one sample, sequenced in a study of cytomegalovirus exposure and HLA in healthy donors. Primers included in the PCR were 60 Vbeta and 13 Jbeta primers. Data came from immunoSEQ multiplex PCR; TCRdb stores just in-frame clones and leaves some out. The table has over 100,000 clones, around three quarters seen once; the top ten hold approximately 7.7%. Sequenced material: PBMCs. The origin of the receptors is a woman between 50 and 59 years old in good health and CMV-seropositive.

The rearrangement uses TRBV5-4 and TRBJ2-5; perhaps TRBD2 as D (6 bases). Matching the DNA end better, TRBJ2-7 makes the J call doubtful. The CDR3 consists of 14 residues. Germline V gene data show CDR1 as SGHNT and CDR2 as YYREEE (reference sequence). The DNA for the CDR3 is TGTGCCAGCAGCGGAGCTAGCGTCAACTACGAGCAGTACTTC. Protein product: CASSGASVNYEQYF.

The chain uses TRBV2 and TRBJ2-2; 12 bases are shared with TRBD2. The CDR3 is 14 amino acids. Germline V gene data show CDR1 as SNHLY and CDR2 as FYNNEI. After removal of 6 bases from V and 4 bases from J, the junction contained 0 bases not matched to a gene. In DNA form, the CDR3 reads TGTGCCAGCAGGGGACTAGCGGGCACCGGGGAGCTGTTTTTT. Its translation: CASRGLAGTGELFF.

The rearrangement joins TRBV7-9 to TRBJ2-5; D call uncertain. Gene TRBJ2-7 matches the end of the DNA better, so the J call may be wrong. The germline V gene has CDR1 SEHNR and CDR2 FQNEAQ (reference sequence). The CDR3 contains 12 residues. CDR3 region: CASSLGSYEQYF. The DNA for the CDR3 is TGTGCCAGCAGCTTAGGCTCCTACGAGCAGTACTTC.

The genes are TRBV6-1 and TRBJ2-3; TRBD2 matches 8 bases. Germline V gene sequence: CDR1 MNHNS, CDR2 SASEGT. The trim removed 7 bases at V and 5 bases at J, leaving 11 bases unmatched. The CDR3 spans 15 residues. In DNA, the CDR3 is TGTGCCAGCATTTGGGGGGCGGGGGGAGGAGATACGCAGTATTTT. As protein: CASIWGAGGGDTQYF.

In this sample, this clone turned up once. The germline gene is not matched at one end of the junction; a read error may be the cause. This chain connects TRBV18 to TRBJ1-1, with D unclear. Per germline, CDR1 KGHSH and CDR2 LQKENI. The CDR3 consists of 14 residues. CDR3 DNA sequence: TGTGCCAGCTCACAAAAGGAGAAGCACACGGAAGCTTTCTTT. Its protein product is CASSQKEKHTEAFF.

The CDR3 sequence is CASSLGSENTEAFF. For the CDR3, the DNA is TGCGCCAGCAGCTTGGGCTCAGAGAACACTGAAGCTTTCTTT. The chain links TRBV5-1 to TRBJ1-1; D gene unclear. The V gene's germline CDR1 is SGHRS and CDR2 YFSETQ. Deletions cut 0 bases from V and 1 base from J, with 7 bases between. This CDR3 has 14 residues.

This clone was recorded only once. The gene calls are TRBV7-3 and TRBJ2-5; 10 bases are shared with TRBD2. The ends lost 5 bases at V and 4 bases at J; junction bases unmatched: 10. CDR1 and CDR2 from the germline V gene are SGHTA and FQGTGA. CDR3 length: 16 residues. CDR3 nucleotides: TGTGCCAGCAGCGCAAAACCAGCGGGGGGGCGAGAGACCCAGTACTTC. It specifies CASSAKPAGGRETQYF.

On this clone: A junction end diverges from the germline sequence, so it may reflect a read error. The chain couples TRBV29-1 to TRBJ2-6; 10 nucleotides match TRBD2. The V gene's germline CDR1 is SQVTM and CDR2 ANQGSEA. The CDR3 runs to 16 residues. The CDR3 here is CSVRSGGASGANGLTF. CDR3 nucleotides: TGCAGCGTTCGGAGCGGGGGGGCCTCTGGGGCCAACGGCCTGACTTTC.